The T cell receptor beta chain under discussion was sequenced for a study of early T cells in non-severe SARS-CoV-2 infection. Study as a whole: The study sequenced bulk RNA from unsorted whole blood, with chains unpaired. Whole-study results and caveats: In VDJdb matching, anti-spike CD8 responses were favored while private and CD4 specificities went missing.

As regards this clonotype: Its antigen remains unidentified.

TCRdb re-called the 5' RACE reads with MiXCR, one entry per CDR3 protein. Among about 59,000 distinct CDR3 sequences, less than 15% were seen once, and the ten largest hold almost 9.5%. Trimming stripped 5 bases from V and 3 bases from J, with 10 bases between. The CDR3 is made up of 14 amino acids. Germline lookup yields CDR1 SGHAT and CDR2 FQNNGV. The source material was whole blood, sampled at baseline. The source is an adult who was a healthcare worker with PCR-confirmed SARS-CoV-2 infection or an uninfected control (not recorded which). The rearrangement links TRBV11-2 to TRBJ2-2; D is possibly TRBD2 (6 bases). The CDR3 bases are TGTGCCAGCAGCGGGAGGCCCTACACCGGGGAGCTGTTTTTT. Residues: CASSGRPYTGELFF.